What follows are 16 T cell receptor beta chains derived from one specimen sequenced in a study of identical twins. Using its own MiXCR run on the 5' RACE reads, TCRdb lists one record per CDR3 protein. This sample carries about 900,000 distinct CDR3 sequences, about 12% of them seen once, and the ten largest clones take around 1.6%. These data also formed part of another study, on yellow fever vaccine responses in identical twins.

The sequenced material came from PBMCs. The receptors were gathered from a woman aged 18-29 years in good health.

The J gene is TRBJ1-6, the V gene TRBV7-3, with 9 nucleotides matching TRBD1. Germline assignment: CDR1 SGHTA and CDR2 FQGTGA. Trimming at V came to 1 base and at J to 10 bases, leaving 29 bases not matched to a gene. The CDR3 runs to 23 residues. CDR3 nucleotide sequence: TGTGCCAGCAGCTTAAGTCGGCTATACGGCTTAGAAGAAGTTGGACAGGGGCGGTCACCCCTCCACTTT. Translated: CASSLSRLYGLEEVGQGRSPLHF.

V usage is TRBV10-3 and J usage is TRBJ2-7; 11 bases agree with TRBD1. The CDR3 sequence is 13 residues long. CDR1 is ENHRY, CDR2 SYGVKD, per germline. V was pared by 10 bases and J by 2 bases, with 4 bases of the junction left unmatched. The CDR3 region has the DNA TGTGCCACCGGACAGGGGGCAACCTACGAGCAGTACGTC. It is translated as CATGQGATYEQYV.

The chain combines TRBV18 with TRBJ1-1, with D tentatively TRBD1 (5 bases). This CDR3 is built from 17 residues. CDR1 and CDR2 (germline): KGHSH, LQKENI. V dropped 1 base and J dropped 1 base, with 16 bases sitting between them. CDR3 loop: CASSPLGGRTKNTEAFF. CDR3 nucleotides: TGTGCCAGCTCACCACTCGGGGGACGCACGAAGAACACTGAAGCTTTCTTT.

The CDR3 protein is CASKKAGQKAFF. In nucleotides, the CDR3 is TGTGCCAGCAAAAAGGCAGGACAGAAAGCTTTCTTT. This chain joins TRBV6-5 and TRBJ1-1; D is possibly TRBD1 (6 bases). This CDR3 spans 12 amino acids. Germline loops: CDR1 MNHEY, CDR2 SVGAGI. Trimming took off 7 bases at V and 9 bases at J, with 15 bases between the two ends.

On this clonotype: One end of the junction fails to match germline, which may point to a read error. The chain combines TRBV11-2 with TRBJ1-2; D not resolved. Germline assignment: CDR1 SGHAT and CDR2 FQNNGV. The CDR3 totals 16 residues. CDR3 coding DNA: TGTGCCAGCAGCGAAGGGAGAAGAACCGCCGGCTATGGCTACATCTTC. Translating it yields CASSEGRRTAGYGYIF.

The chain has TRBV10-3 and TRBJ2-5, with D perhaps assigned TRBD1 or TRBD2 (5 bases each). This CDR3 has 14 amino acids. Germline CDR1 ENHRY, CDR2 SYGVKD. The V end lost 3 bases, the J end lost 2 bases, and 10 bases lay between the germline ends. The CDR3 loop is CAISEGTPQETQYF. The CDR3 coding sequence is TGTGCCATCAGTGAAGGGACCCCACAAGAGACCCAGTACTTC.

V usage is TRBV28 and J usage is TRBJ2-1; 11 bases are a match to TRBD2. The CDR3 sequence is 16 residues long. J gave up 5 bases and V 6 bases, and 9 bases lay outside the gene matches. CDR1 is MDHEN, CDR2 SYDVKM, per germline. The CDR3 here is CASSRLAGGPDNEQFF. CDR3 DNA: TGTGCCAGCAGCCGATTAGCGGGAGGGCCCGACAATGAGCAGTTCTTC.

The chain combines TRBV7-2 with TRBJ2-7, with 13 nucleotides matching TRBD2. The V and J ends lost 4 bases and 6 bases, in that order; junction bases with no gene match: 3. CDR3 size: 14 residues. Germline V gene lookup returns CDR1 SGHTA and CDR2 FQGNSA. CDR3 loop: CASSYGLAGAEQYF. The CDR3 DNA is TGTGCCAGCAGCTACGGACTAGCGGGAGCCGAGCAGTACTTC.

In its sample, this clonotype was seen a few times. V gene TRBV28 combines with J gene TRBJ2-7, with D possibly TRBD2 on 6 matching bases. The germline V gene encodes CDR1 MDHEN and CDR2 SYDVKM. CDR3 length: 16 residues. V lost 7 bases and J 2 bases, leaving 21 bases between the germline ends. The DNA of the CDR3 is TGTGCCAGCACCGGCGGCGGGGCTAGCCAAGCCTACGAGCAGTACGTC. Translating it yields CASTGGGASQAYEQYV.

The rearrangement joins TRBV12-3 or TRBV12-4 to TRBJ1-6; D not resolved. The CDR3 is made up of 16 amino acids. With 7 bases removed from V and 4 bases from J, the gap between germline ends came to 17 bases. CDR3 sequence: CASTGGPSPYNSPLHF. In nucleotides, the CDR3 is TGTGCCAGCACCGGAGGGCCCTCCCCATATAATTCACCCCTCCACTTT.

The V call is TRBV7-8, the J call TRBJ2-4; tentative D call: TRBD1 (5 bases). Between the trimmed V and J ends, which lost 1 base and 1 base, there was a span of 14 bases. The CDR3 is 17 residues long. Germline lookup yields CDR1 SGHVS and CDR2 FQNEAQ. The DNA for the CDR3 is TGTGCCAGCAGCTTAGGTACTCCACAGGAGGCCAAAAACATTCAGTACTTC. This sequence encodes CASSLGTPQEAKNIQYF.

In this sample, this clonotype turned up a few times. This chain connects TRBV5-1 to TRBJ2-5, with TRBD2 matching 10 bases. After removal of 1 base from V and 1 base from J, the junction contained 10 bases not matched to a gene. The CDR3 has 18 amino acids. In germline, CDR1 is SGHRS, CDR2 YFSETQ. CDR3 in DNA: TGCGCCAGCAGCTTGAATCCCACTAGCGGGGCGATCCAAGAGACCCAGTACTTC. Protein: CASSLNPTSGAIQETQYF.

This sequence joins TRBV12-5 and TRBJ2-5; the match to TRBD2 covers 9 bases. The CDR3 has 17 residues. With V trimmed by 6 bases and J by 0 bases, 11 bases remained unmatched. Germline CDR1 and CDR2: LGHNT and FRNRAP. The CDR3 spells CASGQRRLAENQETQYF. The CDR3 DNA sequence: TGTGCTAGTGGCCAAAGAAGACTAGCGGAGAACCAAGAGACCCAGTACTTC. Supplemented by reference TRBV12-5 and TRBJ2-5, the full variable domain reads DARVTQTPRHKVTEMGQEVTMRCQPILGHNTVFWYRQTMMQGLELLAYFRNRAPLDDSGMPKDRFSAEMPDATLATLKIQPSEPRDSAVYFCASGQRRLAENQETQYFGPGTRLLVL.

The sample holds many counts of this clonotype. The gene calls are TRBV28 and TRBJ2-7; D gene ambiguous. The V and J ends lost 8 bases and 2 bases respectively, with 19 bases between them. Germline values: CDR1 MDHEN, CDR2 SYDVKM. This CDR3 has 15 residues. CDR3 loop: CASGPYRLAPYEQYF. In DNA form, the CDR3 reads TGTGCCAGCGGGCCATATAGACTGGCCCCCTACGAGCAGTACTTC.

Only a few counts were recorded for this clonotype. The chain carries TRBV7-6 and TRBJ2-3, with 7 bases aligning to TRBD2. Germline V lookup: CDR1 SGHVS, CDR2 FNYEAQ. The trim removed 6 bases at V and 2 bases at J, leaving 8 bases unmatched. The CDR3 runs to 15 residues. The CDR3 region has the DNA TGTGCCAGCAGTCCCAGGGCGGGGGTCACAGATACGCAGTATTTT. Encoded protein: CASSPRAGVTDTQYF. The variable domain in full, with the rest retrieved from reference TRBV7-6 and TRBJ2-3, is GAGVSQSPRYKVTKRGQDVALRCDPISGHVSLYWYRQALGQGPEFLTYFNYEAQQDKSGLPNDRFSAERPEGSISTLTIQRTEQRDSAMYRCASSPRAGVTDTQYFGPGTRLTVL.

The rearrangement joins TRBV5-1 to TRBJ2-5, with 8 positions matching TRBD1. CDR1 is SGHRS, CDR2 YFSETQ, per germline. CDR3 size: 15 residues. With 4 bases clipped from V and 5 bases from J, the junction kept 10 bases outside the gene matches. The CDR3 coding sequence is TGCGCCAGCAGCCCCGGCCAGGGGGCTTTGGAGACCCAGTACTTC. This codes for CASSPGQGALETQYF.